This passage covers 10 T cell receptor beta chains from one sample sequenced in a study of blood T cell repertoires in COVID-19 (dated by TCRdb to 2019 to 2021). Preparation of the library involved the immunoSEQ multiplex PCR assay. The source is immuneACCESS, and TCRdb retained only in-frame sequences with V and J called. Part of the clones is not carried over; for the studies checked, unresolved V genes explain less than half of this, and the remainder is unexplained. Present in this sample are roughly 69,000 clones, roughly four fifths of which were seen just once. 10% to 15% of the sample belongs to the ten largest clones. The material sequenced was peripheral blood. The source is a man aged 50 or older with COVID-19, enrolled during active disease.

The CDR3 nucleotides are TGTGCCAGCTCGGAGAGCCTTAATGAAAAACTGTTTTTT. This encodes CASSESLNEKLFF. The chain couples TRBV18 to TRBJ1-4; D remains unclear. The germline V gene encodes CDR1 KGHSH and CDR2 LQKENI. This CDR3 spans 13 amino acids. With 6 bases removed from V and 4 bases from J, the gap between germline ends came to 9 bases.

The V call is TRBV6-6, the J call TRBJ1-5; 8 positions agree with TRBD1. The CDR3 runs to 14 residues. Trimming cost V 6 bases and J 0 bases; bases outside gene matches: 1. Germline V gives CDR1 MNHNY, CDR2 SVGAGI (reference sequence). CDR3 coding DNA: TGTGCCAGCAGACAGGGGGGTAGCAATCAGCCCCAGCATTTT. Its protein product is CASRQGGSNQPQHF.

The chain combines TRBV5-4 with TRBJ2-4; the match to TRBD1 covers 7 bases. The germline V gene encodes CDR1 SGHNT and CDR2 YYREEE (reference sequence). The CDR3 has 16 amino acids. J gave up 0 bases and V 2 bases, and 5 bases lay outside the gene matches. CDR3 region: CASSLTGDRAKNIQYF. In DNA, the CDR3 is TGTGCCAGCAGCTTAACAGGGGATAGAGCCAAAAACATTCAGTACTTC.

The chain carries TRBV7-9 and TRBJ2-1; TRBD1 might be the D (5 bases). Looked up from germline, CDR1 is SEHNR and CDR2 is FQNEAQ (reference sequence). Trimming pared 2 bases from V and 8 bases from J, leaving 10 bases between. The CDR3 covers 13 residues. Here the CDR3 DNA reads TGTGCCAGCAGCTTATTGGGGCCCGATGAGCAGTTCTTC. Its translation: CASSLLGPDEQFF.

V and J are TRBV19 and TRBJ1-2; 7 bases agree with TRBD1. This CDR3 has 14 amino acids. Germline V CDR1 and CDR2: LNHDA, SQIVND (reference sequence). V lost 7 bases to trimming and J lost 2 bases; unmatched junction nucleotides: 7. The CDR3 here is CASTTGDRNYGYTF. The CDR3 DNA follows: TGTGCCAGTACTACAGGGGATAGAAACTATGGCTACACCTTC.

This chain connects TRBV18 to TRBJ1-6; D call uncertain. The CDR3 sequence is 15 residues long. V was trimmed by 2 bases and J by 4 bases, leaving 9 bases between them. Germline lookup yields CDR1 KGHSH and CDR2 LQKENI. The CDR3 is CASSPRREYNSPLHF. In nucleotides, the CDR3 is TGTGCCAGCTCACCAAGACGGGAATATAATTCACCCCTCCACTTT.

The CDR3, as DNA: TGTGCCAGCAGTTACGGAGGCGGGGGCAGACACACAGATACGCAGTATTTT. It specifies CASSYGGGGRHTDTQYF. This chain joins TRBV6-2 or TRBV6-3 and TRBJ2-3, with D possibly TRBD2 on 7 matching bases. This CDR3 comprises 17 residues. Trimming pared 2 bases from V and 2 bases from J, leaving 17 bases between. Germline V gene sequence: CDR1 MNHEY, CDR2 SVGEGT.

In the case of this clone: Other DNA sequences in the sample encode the same CDR3. The rearrangement joins TRBV12-3 or TRBV12-4 to TRBJ2-7; no definite D call. CDR3 length: 11 residues. With 3 bases removed from V and 7 bases from J, the gap between germline ends came to 7 bases. Written as DNA, the CDR3 is TGTGCCAGCAGTTTTAACCGGGAGCAGTACTTC. Its translation: CASSFNREQYF.

The V call is TRBV19, the J call TRBJ2-1, with D possibly matching TRBD1 (7 bases). Germline CDR1 and CDR2: LNHDA and SQIVND (reference sequence). CDR3 length: 13 amino acids. The V and J ends lost 5 bases and 9 bases respectively, with 14 bases between them. The CDR3 nucleotides are TGTGCCAGTAGTGCCAGACAGGGAGGTGAGCAGTTCTTC. Protein product: CASSARQGGEQFF.

The chain recombines TRBV30 with TRBJ1-1, with 10 bases aligning to TRBD1. CDR3 length equals 13 residues. In germline, CDR1 is GTSNPN, CDR2 SVGIG (reference sequence). Trimming at V came to 4 bases and at J to 6 bases, leaving 5 bases not matched to a gene. This chain's CDR3 is CAWIPGQGAEAFF. CDR3 coding DNA: TGTGCCTGGATTCCCGGACAGGGGGCTGAAGCTTTCTTT.